The rows below give T cell receptor beta chains drawn from one sample of a study of shared clonotypes between healthy human individuals. Profiled with immunoSEQ multiplex PCR; TCRdb holds only in-frame clones, not every one. The sample carries more than 500,000 clones, about 96% recorded once. The sequenced sample consisted of naive CD4+ T cells sorted from blood. These receptors were obtained from a woman in her 30s in good health. Both conserved end residues are part of each CDR3. The order of the fields is clone size, CDR3 length, J gene, V gene, CDR3 protein. A clone size is listed for some rows: how often the clone was seen (once, few, many), or a class if it is expanded.

. 15 TRBJ2-7 TRBV18 CASSPPAGVTYEQYF
. 13 TRBJ2-7 TRBV28 CASSLSPVYEQYF
. 14 TRBJ2-7 TRBV28 CATITVGAPHEQYF
. 15 TRBJ1-3 TRBV28 CASSLNPDRGSTIYF
. 13 TRBJ2-2 TRBV6-4 CASGDSGSGELFF
. 14 TRBJ2-5 TRBV25-1 CASSGRLFQETQYF
once 16 TRBJ2-2 TRBV28 CASSLGSGLIPGELFF
. 12 TRBJ1-5 TRBV28 CASSLSLQPQHF
. 17 TRBJ1-3 TRBV13 CASSLVVSSSSGNTIYF
. 19 TRBJ2-3 TRBV19 CASSPASNSGEGPPDTQYF
. 15 TRBJ2-7 TRBV19 CASSIDPQGWHEQYF
. 14 TRBJ1-2 TRBV6-6 CASNDPTGSYGYTF
. 13 TRBJ1-4 TRBV5-8 CASSPGPNEKLFF
. 13 TRBJ2-5 TRBV18 CASSANRGETQYF
. 13 TRBJ2-7 TRBV19 CASSTNRGQEQYF
. 11 TRBJ1-2 TRBV29-1 CSVEAGAGYTF
. 16 TRBJ2-7 TRBV11-2 CASKGASIFSSYEQYF
. 21 TRBJ1-3 TRBV4-1 CASSQNPLRTGGPISGNTIYF
. 15 TRBJ2-2 TRBV4-2 CASSQGQGRGGELFF
. 14 TRBJ2-7 TRBV6-1 CASSGTSGPYEQYF
. 21 TRBJ2-4 TRBV15 CATSVTYPGTSGRSSKNIQYF
once 15 TRBJ1-1 TRBV19 CASSILDRVNTEAFF
. 15 TRBJ2-1 TRBV5-1 CASGASVSSYNEQFF
. 14 TRBJ2-1 TRBV19 CASSPSGSYNEQFF
. 15 TRBJ2-7 TRBV4-1 CASSQGGRGFYEQYF
. 19 TRBJ1-2 TRBV11-2 CASSSPLARRGAPRYGYTF
. 13 TRBJ2-1 TRBV28 CASRKTGNNEQFF
. 16 TRBJ1-4 TRBV4-2 CASSQDRGTTNEKLFF
. 16 TRBJ1-5 TRBV28 CASSPGTGSGNQPQHF
. 14 TRBJ1-1 TRBV25-1 CASRRGGAYTEAFF
. 14 TRBJ1-5 TRBV6-1 CASSETGGNQPQHF
. 13 TRBJ2-7 TRBV21-1 CARLAGVSYEQYF
. 12 TRBJ1-5 TRBV6-5 CASRGEGQPQHF
. 16 TRBJ2-1 TRBV4-1 CASSQETSLAVNEQFF
. 19 TRBJ2-1 TRBV9 CASSVGRDTRFKAYNEQFF
. 14 TRBJ1-1 TRBV7-9 CASSERGGNSEAFF
. 13 TRBJ1-5 TRBV18 CASATGEGQPQHF
. 16 TRBJ2-7 TRBV5-1 CASSWGLAGGSYEQYF